The subject of this entry is one T cell receptor beta chain. The V segment lost 4 bases and the J segment 0 bases; nucleotides outside the gene matches: 12. CDR3 length equals 17 residues. In germline, CDR1 is SGDLS, CDR2 YYNGEE. These data originate in a study of blood T cell repertoires in COVID-19. This table comes from immunoSEQ multiplex PCR, and its TCRdb copy is limited to in-frame clones, with some not included. The sample consists of 95,000 to 120,000 clones, 85% of them appearing once. This receptor was identified in a human donor in a cohort sampled during active COVID-19. The chain has TRBV9 and TRBJ1-2; 7 bases are shared with TRBD1. Material: peripheral blood. The CDR3 coding sequence is TGTGCCAGCAGCACCCGACAGGGTCCCCTTTCTAACTATGGCTACACCTTC. It encodes CASSTRQGPLSNYGYTF.